This T cell receptor beta chain comes out of a study of blood T cell repertoires in COVID-19. Germline CDR1 reads SQVTM; CDR2 reads ANQGSEA. This CDR3 comprises 10 residues. Trimming took off 7 bases at V and 1 base at J, with 4 bases between the two ends. Measured with immunoSEQ multiplex PCR; TCRdb has only the in-frame clones, and not every one. The sample consists of 110,000 or so clones, 85% to 90% of them appearing once. The origin of this receptor is a woman aged 50 to 60 with acute or convalescent COVID-19. This chain connects TRBV29-1 to TRBJ1-1; D remains ambiguous. Material for sequencing was peripheral blood. CDR3 coding DNA: TGCAGCGCCTCGAACACTGAAGCTTTCTTT. Protein product: CSASNTEAFF.